The TCR beta chain under discussion was sequenced for a study of T cell responses to AZD1222 COVID-19 vaccine (dated by TCRdb to 2020 to 2022). For context, the study as a whole: AZD1222 recipients given second doses at about 4 weeks or at about 12 weeks were pooled, since spike-specific TCR depth and breadth were not found to differ between the two schedules. TCR sequencing was performed for roughly 250 trial participants, of whom roughly 200 were given two doses of AZD1222 and approximately 26 were given two doses of MenACWY control vaccine. Trial participants were enrolled into age subgroups of 18-55, 56-69 and 70-plus years, which contained about 160, 30 and 59 TCR-sequenced participants, respectively. What the study reported, not specific to this receptor: CD4 TCRs associated with the vaccine covered the entire spike protein, and the dominant responses were in regions 160-218 and 743-854. After two AZD1222 doses, spike-specific TCR breadth and depth were significantly higher than at day 0 and than in MenACWY recipients. Conclusions about previously exposed vaccinees are limited because only six or seven AZD1222 recipients were SARS-CoV-2 seropositive at baseline. Because no day 14 peak-response samples were available, the repertoires could be characterized only after the peak T cell response. Nearly half of unique spike-specific TCRs reportedly recognized epitopes outside regions mutated in the B.1.351 and B.1.1.7 variants. The 56-69-year group was small, and its depth increase did not reach significance, likely because of low power. Participants were mostly white British and included more females than males, and it was suggested by the authors that clonal diversity may have been underestimated.

Read against the paper, the sample's time point label means: baseline before first vaccination. Vaccinee samples came from UK trials COV001 and COV002, including a single-blind randomized controlled phase 2/3 trial of AZD1222 (ChAdOx1 nCoV-19) in healthy adults. Trial participant PBMC samples were collected at day 0 and day 28 after the second dose for TCRbeta chain sequencing. Comments on this clone: Its antigen target is currently unknown. No quality values exist for individual bases; no much larger clone is one base distant.

The CDR3 regions of human TCRbeta chains were analyzed by immunosequencing. In the source study's methods: Repertoire TCRs were matched against a reference library of SARS-CoV-2-specific TCRs generated with the MIRA antigen-specificity platform. Breadth meant the fraction of unique TCRs that were SARS-CoV-2-associated, whereas depth meant the fraction of total T cells that were SARS-CoV-2-associated. Each spike-specific TCR was assigned to its reactive spike region and to a CD4 or CD8 class using the MIRA data. Log10-transformed breadth and depth values were compared by one-way ANOVA with Sidak's multiple comparisons tests. Here the immuneACCESS table is served through TCRdb, limited to in-frame sequences with V and J called. Missing clones are a known gap in these copies; in checked studies unresolved V genes cover under half, and the rest lacks a known reason. V and J calls and clone size are given by that table; D and trimming were obtained from the DNA. For this sample the table gives about 140,000 clones, of which more than 90% were detected only once. The top ten constitute 2.5% to 3.5% of the sample.

Trimming costs V 4 bases and J 4 bases, and their ends lie 11 bases apart. CDR3 length: 14 amino acids, cysteine to phenylalanine. The kept DNA is CDR3 alone, 42 bases in frame from the first base. The germline V gene encodes CDR1 LNHDA and CDR2 SQIVND (reference sequence). The chain was built from TRBV19 and TRBJ1-5, with the D gene not confidently named. The TCR comes from an adult in good health. The sequences come from peripheral blood, collected on day 0 of AZD1222 vaccination. The sequenced DNA: TGTGCCAGTAGTAGTGGGAGATTAAATCAGCCCCAGCATTTT. Its coded protein is CASSSGRLNQPQHF.